This T cell receptor beta chain was recorded in a study of T cell repertoires in cytomegalovirus infection (dated by TCRdb to between 2017 and 2020). Study-level background: The HLA type of each donor mattered for the analysis, because public TCR beta signatures pointed to carriage of CMV infection along with the matching HLA type. Overall study outcomes, separate from this receptor: In both this cohort and an independent 352-donor cohort, the cumulative frequency of public TCR beta family members distinguished carriers of CMV infection plus the relevant HLA type. The ex vivo response was dominated by HLA-C-restricted CMV-specific TCR beta clonotypes, and the single most frequent clonotype in two of eight donors was supplied by these HLA-C-restricted clonotypes.

CDR1 and CDR2 (MDHEN, SYDVKM) derive from the germline V gene. V is trimmed back by 2 bases and J by 7 bases, and the junction contains 13 bases that no gene match accounts for. The CDR3 measures 17 amino acids from cysteine to phenylalanine. The read is trimmed to its CDR3 DNA, 51 bases read in frame from base 1. The run used an Illumina HiSeq 1500. The public reads were quality trimmed at Q25 with fastp and then assembled into clones with MiXCR by TCRdb, keeping productive beta chains. Identical CDR3 protein sequences are pooled into one entry, listed with their most common genes and DNA. The sample table records about 100,000 distinct CDR3 sequences; about 22% of these occur just once. Jointly, the top ten make up 35% to 50% of the sample. Concerning this clonotype: This clone's antigen is unknown. The input lacks base qualities; no much larger clone sits a single base away.

Recombination joined TRBV28 with TRBJ2-1; TRBD2 lines up with 8 middle nucleotides. This TCR came from a human donor in good health (CMV status not recorded). Some clones in this sample may be carry-over from other donors' samples. Sequencing input: CD8+ T cells from PBMCs. The CDR3 protein is CASSLTLFGGAENEQFF. The nucleotide sequence reads TGTGCCAGCAGTTTAACCCTCTTCGGGGGGGCTGAAAATGAGCAGTTCTTC.